This T cell receptor beta chain was obtained from a study of a mutant IDH1 vaccine in newly diagnosed glioma. Study information: Patients began vaccination 4-6 weeks after radiotherapy alone, or with temozolomide cycles.

As regards this clone: The antigen remains undetermined.

CDR1 GTSNPN and CDR2 SVGIG come from the germline V gene (reference sequence). Germline trimming cut 0 bases from V and 1 base from J; bases unmatched to any gene: 6. The CDR3 sequence is 15 residues long. Time point here: week 23, last vaccination. One vaccine dose held 300 ug of mutant IDH1 20-mer peptide and came with topical imiquimod. New WHO grade 3 or 4 IDH1-mutant, ATRX-lost astrocytomas were present in all donors. The data were produced by immunoSEQ multiplex PCR, yet TCRdb's version contains in-frame clones alone and is incomplete. This table holds roughly 60,000 clones, 80% to 90% found once. Study-wide results and caveats: Pseudoprogression appeared unlinked to shifts in leading peripheral T cell clonotypes. In about 94% of patients, immune responses induced by the vaccine occurred.

The TCR was taken from a young man with glioma. The material was PBMCs, obtained from a glioma patient whose treatment included an IDH1 peptide vaccine. The chain combines TRBV30 with TRBJ2-7; TRBD1 matches at 7 bases. CDR3: CAWSVTSGGSYEQYF. The CDR3 DNA follows: TGTGCCTGGAGTGTAACCTCAGGGGGATCCTACGAGCAGTACTTC.